This TCR beta chain was captured by sequencing in a study of control samples from healthy donors and cancer patients (dated by TCRdb to about 2020). In the germline V gene, CDR1 corresponds to KGHSH and CDR2 to LQKENI. The CDR3 measures 14 amino acids from cysteine to phenylalanine. The retained sequence is limited to the CDR3, 42 bases, with the frame set at the first base. V loses 1 base of germline sequence and J loses 3 bases, and the interval between the two ends is 9 bases. Libraries were built with the immunoSEQ multiplex PCR assay. TCRdb mirrors the immuneACCESS table, restricted to in-frame sequences. Some clones are absent from its copies; in checked studies, under half trace to an unresolved V gene, and the reason for the others is unknown. The table for this sample lists around 180,000 clones; about 91% of them were counted only once. Of the sample, around 2.2% is held by the ten largest clones.

On this clone: The specificity of this receptor is unknown. No per-base quality is available; no much larger clone lies one base away.

The sequenced sample consisted of blood. This receptor chain uses TRBV18 and TRBJ1-1; no D gene can be assigned with confidence. This sequence originates from a woman in her thirties or forties in good health. The DNA reads as follows: TGTGCCAGCTCACCACAAACACACTACACTGAAGCTTTCTTT. Translated, it reads CASSPQTHYTEAFF.